These T cell receptor beta chains were read from a single sample in a study of blood T cell repertoires in COVID-19. Profiling relied on immunoSEQ multiplex PCR, and the TCRdb table lists in-frame clones only, not all of them. The sample has roughly 150,000 clones, approximately 83% seen once. Input material: peripheral blood. The receptor set was obtained from a man between 65 and 79 years old with active or convalescent COVID-19. Each CDR3 is given with its conserved first and last residue. D genes are given only for firm matches. The size entry is marked missing in some rows and otherwise reads once, few, many or a size class.

V	J	size	D	CDR3	DNA
TRBV9	TRBJ1-4	-	-	CASSVGEGGWGEKLFF	TGTGCCAGCAGCGTAGGCGAGGGCGGCTGGGGAGAAAAACTGTTTTTT
TRBV28	TRBJ2-2	-	TRBD1	CASSRGQALAGELFF	TGTGCCAGCAGCAGGGGACAGGCTCTGGCCGGGGAGCTGTTTTTT
TRBV9	TRBJ2-2	-	-	CASSVEQRAGELFF	TGTGCCAGCAGCGTAGAACAGAGGGCCGGGGAGCTGTTTTTT
TRBV9	TRBJ2-1	-	TRBD1	CASSVAGGNSYNEQFF	TGTGCCAGCAGCGTAGCAGGGGGCAACTCCTACAATGAGCAGTTCTTC
TRBV18	TRBJ1-1	once	-	CASSPTMGLNTEAFF	TGTGCCAGCTCACCTACGATGGGCCTGAACACTGAAGCTTTCTTT
TRBV7-2	TRBJ2-3	-	TRBD2	CASSLASGGPGAQYF	TGTGCCAGCAGCTTAGCCAGCGGGGGCCCGGGAGCGCAGTATTTT
TRBV29-1	TRBJ1-2	-	-	CSVPLVAGGYTF	TGCAGCGTTCCCCTCGTGGCGGGGGGCTACACCTTC
TRBV18	TRBJ1-2	few	TRBD1	CASSPGTGLYGYTF	TGTGCCAGCTCACCAGGGACAGGTCTCTATGGCTACACCTTC
TRBV28	TRBJ2-7	-	-	CASSVRDFLSFEYEQYF	TGTGCCAGCAGTGTCCGGGACTTCCTCAGCTTTGAATACGAGCAGTACTTC
TRBV7-9	TRBJ1-5	-	-	CASSLAGDYSNQPQHF	TGTGCCAGCAGCTTAGCGGGGGACTATAGCAATCAGCCCCAGCATTTT
TRBV27	TRBJ1-2	-	-	CASGGGGVMGIYGYTF	TGTGCCAGCGGTGGTGGGGGGGTAATGGGGATATATGGCTACACCTTC
TRBV6-2/TRBV6-3	TRBJ2-7	-	-	CASSYGGANEQYF	TGTGCCAGCAGTTACGGGGGGGCCAACGAGCAGTACTTC
TRBV10-3	TRBJ1-2	-	TRBD1	CAISGSRTGRPNDYGYTF	TGTGCCATCAGTGGTTCGCGGACAGGGAGACCCAACGACTATGGCTACACCTTC
TRBV11-1	TRBJ1-6	-	-	CASSSREANSPLHF	TGTGCCAGCAGCTCCCGGGAAGCCAATTCACCCCTCCACTTT
TRBV28	TRBJ2-7	-	-	CASRTRVWGEQYF	TGTGCCAGCAGGACCAGGGTTTGGGGTGAGCAGTACTTC
TRBV6-2/TRBV6-3	TRBJ2-7	-	-	CASSYNRGGYEQYF	TGTGCCAGCAGTTACAACAGGGGAGGCTACGAGCAGTACTTC
TRBV6-6	TRBJ2-2	few	-	CASSYVTFNTGELFF	TGTGCCAGCAGTTACGTTACATTCAACACCGGGGAGCTGTTTTTT
TRBV11-2	TRBJ2-1	-	TRBD2	CASSLEGLAGGQAYNEQFF	TGTGCCAGCAGCTTAGAGGGACTAGCGGGAGGCCAAGCCTACAATGAGCAGTTCTTC
TRBV5-1	TRBJ1-1	-	TRBD1	CASSPTGMNTEAFF	TGCGCCAGCAGCCCGACAGGGATGAACACTGAAGCTTTCTTT
TRBV30	TRBJ1-1	-	-	CAWSGQGNTEAFF	TGTGCCTGGAGTGGGCAGGGTAACACTGAAGCTTTCTTT
TRBV2	TRBJ1-5	-	-	CASSSLTGQPQHF	TGTGCCAGCAGTTCCCTTACCGGTCAGCCCCAGCATTTT
TRBV5-1	TRBJ1-1	-	-	CASSPRPYTEAFF	TGCGCCAGCAGCCCCAGGCCCTACACTGAAGCTTTCTTT
TRBV27	TRBJ2-1	-	-	CASRTTGRVSNEQFF	TGTGCCAGCAGGACAACAGGAAGAGTCAGCAATGAGCAGTTCTTC
TRBV2	TRBJ1-2	-	-	CASSEDQAGGHYGYTF	TGTGCCAGCAGTGAAGATCAAGCGGGCGGGCACTATGGCTACACCTTC
TRBV7-8	TRBJ1-1	-	TRBD1	CASSLEGQGVLFSEAFF	TGTGCCAGCAGCTTAGAAGGACAGGGGGTCTTATTTTCTGAAGCTTTCTTT
TRBV18	TRBJ2-7	-	TRBD2	CASSRLMTSGYPDEQYF	TGTGCCAGCTCACGACTGATGACTAGCGGATACCCGGACGAGCAGTACTTC
TRBV4-3	TRBJ1-1	-	TRBD1	CASSHRQGLNTEAFF	TGCGCCAGCAGCCACCGACAGGGGTTGAACACTGAAGCTTTCTTT
TRBV6-6	TRBJ1-4	-	TRBD1	CASSNQQGLVNEKLFF	TGTGCCAGCAGTAACCAACAGGGGTTAGTTAATGAAAAACTGTTTTTT
TRBV27	TRBJ2-7	many	TRBD2	CASSPRLAGDREQYF	TGTGCCAGCAGTCCCAGACTAGCGGGAGATAGGGAGCAGTACTTC
TRBV6-5	TRBJ1-5	-	-	CASSYRQDSNQPQHF	TGTGCCAGCAGTTACCGACAAGATAGCAATCAGCCCCAGCATTTT
TRBV5-1	TRBJ2-2	-	-	CASSLAGPGELFF	TGCGCCAGCAGCTTGGCTGGGCCCGGGGAGCTGTTTTTT
TRBV9	TRBJ2-7	-	-	CASSVAGGADDEQYF	TGTGCCAGCAGCGTAGCTGGGGGCGCAGACGACGAGCAGTACTTC
TRBV18	TRBJ1-5	-	-	CASSPGQGNNQPQHF	TGTGCCAGCTCACCAGGGCAGGGGAACAATCAGCCCCAGCATTTT
TRBV29-1	TRBJ2-1	-	TRBD2	CSVYGPPGGNQQFF	TGCAGCGTTTACGGGCCCCCGGGGGGAAACCAGCAGTTCTTC
TRBV6-5	TRBJ1-2	-	-	CASSSDYGYTF	TGTGCCAGCAGTTCGGACTATGGCTACACCTTC
TRBV7-9	TRBJ2-7	-	TRBD2	CASSLELAGGYEQYF	TGTGCCAGCAGCTTAGAACTAGCGGGAGGATACGAGCAGTACTTC
TRBV28	TRBJ1-2	-	-	CASHTGPILYGYTF	TGTGCCAGCCATACAGGGCCGATTCTCTATGGCTACACCTTC
TRBV5-1	TRBJ1-1	-	-	CASTSRGLNTEAFF	TGCGCCAGCACCTCTCGCGGGTTAAACACTGAAGCTTTCTTT
TRBV7-3	TRBJ2-5	-	TRBD2	CASSLTSGSSQTQYF	TGTGCCAGCAGCTTAACTAGCGGGAGTTCCCAGACCCAGTACTTC
TRBV30	TRBJ1-3	-	-	CAWSVGGNTIYF	TGTGCCTGGAGTGTTGGCGGGAACACCATATATTTT
TRBV11-2	TRBJ2-1	-	-	CASSFTGADNEQFF	TGTGCCAGCAGCTTCACGGGAGCGGACAATGAGCAGTTCTTC
TRBV7-2	TRBJ1-1	-	TRBD1	CASSSQGTGNTEAFF	TGTGCCAGCAGCTCACAAGGGACAGGGAACACTGAAGCTTTCTTT
TRBV2	TRBJ2-7	-	TRBD1	CASVPGTVSYEQYF	TGTGCGAGCGTACCCGGGACAGTATCCTACGAGCAGTACTTC
TRBV10-2	TRBJ1-2	-	-	CASGRQTNYGYTF	TGCGCCAGCGGTAGACAGACTAACTATGGCTACACCTTC
TRBV6-2/TRBV6-3	TRBJ2-2	few	TRBD2	CASSQFFGLAGGKRAGELFF	TGTGCCAGCAGCCAATTTTTCGGACTAGCGGGAGGGAAAAGGGCCGGGGAGCTGTTTTTT
TRBV28	TRBJ2-6	once	-	CASSFTGKLSGANVLTF	TGTGCCAGCAGTTTCACAGGGAAACTCTCTGGGGCCAACGTCCTGACTTTC